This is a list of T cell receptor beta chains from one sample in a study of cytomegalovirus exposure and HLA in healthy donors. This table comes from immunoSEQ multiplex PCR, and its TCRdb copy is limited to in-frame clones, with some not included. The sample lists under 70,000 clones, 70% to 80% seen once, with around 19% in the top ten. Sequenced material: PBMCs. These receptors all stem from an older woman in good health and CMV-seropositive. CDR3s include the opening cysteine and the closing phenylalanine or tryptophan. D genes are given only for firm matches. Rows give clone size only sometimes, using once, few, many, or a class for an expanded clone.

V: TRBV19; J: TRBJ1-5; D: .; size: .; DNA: TGTGCCAGTAGTATCCCCCTGGGGCTTGCCGCGGAATTGCCCCAGCATTTT; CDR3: CASSIPLGLAAELPQHF
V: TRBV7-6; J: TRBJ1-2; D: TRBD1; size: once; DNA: TGTGCCAGCAGCTTATTCTCAGGGGGGAGCTATGGCTACACCTTC; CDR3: CASSLFSGGSYGYTF
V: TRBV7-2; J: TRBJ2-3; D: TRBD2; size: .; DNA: TGTGCCAGCACCTCAAGGACGGGGGGTCTAACAGATACGCAGTATTTT; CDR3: CASTSRTGGLTDTQYF
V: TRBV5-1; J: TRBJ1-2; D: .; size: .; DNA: TGCGCCAGCAGCTTGTTGTGGGGGGATGGCTACACCTTC; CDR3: CASSLLWGDGYTF
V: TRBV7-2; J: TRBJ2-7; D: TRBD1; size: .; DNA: TGTGCCAGCAGCTCGAAGGTGACAGGGGGGTCCTACGAGCAGTACTTC; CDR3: CASSSKVTGGSYEQYF
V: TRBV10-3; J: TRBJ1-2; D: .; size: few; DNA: TGTGCCATCAGTGTGGGGATCGGGGTTGAGTTTGGCTACACCTTC; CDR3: CAISVGIGVEFGYTF
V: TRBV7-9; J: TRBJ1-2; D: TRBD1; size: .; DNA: TGTGCCAGCAGTCTAGCCACAGGGGGCGAGCGATATGGCTACACCTTC; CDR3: CASSLATGGERYGYTF
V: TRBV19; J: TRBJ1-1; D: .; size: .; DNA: TGTGCCAGTAGGATCCGAGCCTACTCCACTGAAGCTTTCTTT; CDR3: CASRIRAYSTEAFF
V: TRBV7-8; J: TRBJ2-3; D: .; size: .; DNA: TGTGCCAGCAGCTTCCTACGGAGCGAACCCAACACAGATACGCAGTATTTT; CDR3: CASSFLRSEPNTDTQYF
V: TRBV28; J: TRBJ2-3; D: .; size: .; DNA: TGTGCCAGCAGCCCAACTAAGACAGATACGCAGTATTTT; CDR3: CASSPTKTDTQYF
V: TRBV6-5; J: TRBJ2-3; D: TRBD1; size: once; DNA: TGTGCCAGCAGTTCGGGACAGGGTTTACCAGATACGCAGTATTTT; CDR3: CASSSGQGLPDTQYF
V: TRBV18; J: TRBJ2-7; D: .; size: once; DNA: TGTGCCAGCTCACCAATCTTAGTACAGGGTAGAAACGAGCAGTACTTC; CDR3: CASSPILVQGRNEQYF
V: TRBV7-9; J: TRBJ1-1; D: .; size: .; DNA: TGTGCCAGCAGCTTGCGTCGAGACACTGAAGCTTTCTTT; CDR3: CASSLRRDTEAFF
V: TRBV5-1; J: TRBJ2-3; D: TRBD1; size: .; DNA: TGCGCCAGCAGCTTGGTCAGGGGGACAGATACGCAGTATTTT; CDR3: CASSLVRGTDTQYF
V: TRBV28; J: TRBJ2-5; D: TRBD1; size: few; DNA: TGTGCCAGCAGGACGGTGTGGGGGACAGGGGACATCAAGACCCAGTACTTC; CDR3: CASRTVWGTGDIKTQYF
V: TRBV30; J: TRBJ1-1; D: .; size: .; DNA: TGTGCCTGGGGACACCTTGAAGCTTTCTTT; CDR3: CAWGHLEAFF
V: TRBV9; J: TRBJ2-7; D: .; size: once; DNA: TGTGCCAGCAGCGCCACGGACATGTACTACGAGCAGTACTTC; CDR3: CASSATDMYYEQYF
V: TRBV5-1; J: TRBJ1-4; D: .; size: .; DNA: TGCGCCAGCAGCTTGGACACCGGGGGTGAAAAACTGTTTTTT; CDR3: CASSLDTGGEKLFF
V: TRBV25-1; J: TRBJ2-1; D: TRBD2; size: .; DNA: TGTGCCAGCAGTGAAGGCGGGGGGCGCTCCTACAATGAGCAGTTCTTC; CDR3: CASSEGGGRSYNEQFF
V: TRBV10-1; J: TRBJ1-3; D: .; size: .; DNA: TGCGCCAGCAGTGGGAGGCCCCCGTCCTCTGGAAACACCATATATTTT; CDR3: CASSGRPPSSGNTIYF
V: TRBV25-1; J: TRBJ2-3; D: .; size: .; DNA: TGTGCCAGCAGTGAAGGGACATACAGCACAGATACGCAGTATTTT; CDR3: CASSEGTYSTDTQYF
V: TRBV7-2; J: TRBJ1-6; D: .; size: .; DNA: TGTGCCAGCAGCTTGGGAGAGGCCAATAATTCACCCCTCCACTTT; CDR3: CASSLGEANNSPLHF
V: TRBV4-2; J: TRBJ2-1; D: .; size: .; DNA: TGTGCCAGCAGCCAAGATCTGGGGGCAGCCTACAATGAGCAGTTCTTC; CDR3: CASSQDLGAAYNEQFF
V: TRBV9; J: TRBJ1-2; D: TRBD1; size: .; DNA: TGTGCCAGCAGCGGGGGGGACAGGGGGCCTACCTATGGCTACACCTTC; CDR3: CASSGGDRGPTYGYTF
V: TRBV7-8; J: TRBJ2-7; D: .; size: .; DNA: TGTGCCAGCAAGTTGGGGCAGGCCTACGAGCAGTACTTC; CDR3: CASKLGQAYEQYF
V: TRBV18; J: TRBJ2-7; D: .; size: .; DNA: TGTGCCAGCTCACCAGGCACAGGGCCCGAGCAGTACTTC; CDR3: CASSPGTGPEQYF
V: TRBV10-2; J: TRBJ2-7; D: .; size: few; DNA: TGCGCCAGCAGTGACAGGGAGCAGTACTTC; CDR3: CASSDREQYF
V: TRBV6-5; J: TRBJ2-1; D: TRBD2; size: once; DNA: TGTGCCAGCAGTTTTAGCGGGGGGGCAAACAATGAGCAGTTCTTC; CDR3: CASSFSGGANNEQFF
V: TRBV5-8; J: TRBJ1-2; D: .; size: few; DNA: TGTGCCAGCAGCTTGGAGGGACTCTATGGCTACACCTTC; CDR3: CASSLEGLYGYTF
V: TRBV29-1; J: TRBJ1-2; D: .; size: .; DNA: TGCAGCGGACAGGTGATTAACTATGGCTACACCTTC; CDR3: CSGQVINYGYTF
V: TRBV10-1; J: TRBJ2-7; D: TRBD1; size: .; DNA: TGCGCCAGCCAGACAGGGAGCTACGAGCAGTACTTC; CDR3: CASQTGSYEQYF
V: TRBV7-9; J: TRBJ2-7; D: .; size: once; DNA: TGTTCCAGCAGCTTAGCGCCCTCAGTATACGAGCAGTACTTC; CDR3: CSSSLAPSVYEQYF
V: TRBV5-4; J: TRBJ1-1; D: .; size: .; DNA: TGTGCCAGCAGCTTTTTTCTCAGGGAAGGGGACACTGAAGCTTTCTTT; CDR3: CASSFFLREGDTEAFF
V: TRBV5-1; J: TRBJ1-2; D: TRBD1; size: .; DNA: TGCGCCAGCAGGCTGGGGACAGCTACAGCTAACTATGGCTACACCTTC; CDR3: CASRLGTATANYGYTF
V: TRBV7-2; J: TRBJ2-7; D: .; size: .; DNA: TGTGCCAGCAGCCTTGGCAGAACCTACGAGCAGTACTTC; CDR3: CASSLGRTYEQYF
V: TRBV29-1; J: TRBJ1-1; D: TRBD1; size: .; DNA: TGCAGCGTAAACTCCGGGACAGCGAACACTGAAGCTTTCTTT; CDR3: CSVNSGTANTEAFF
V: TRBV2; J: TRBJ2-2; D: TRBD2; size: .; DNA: TGTGCCAGCAGTGTATTCGGGGGGAAGGGCACCGGGGAGCTGTTTTTT; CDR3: CASSVFGGKGTGELFF
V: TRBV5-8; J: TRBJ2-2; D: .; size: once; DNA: TGTGCCAGCAGCCAAAAAAAAACGACAGTCACCGGGGAGCTGTTTTTT; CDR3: CASSQKKTTVTGELFF
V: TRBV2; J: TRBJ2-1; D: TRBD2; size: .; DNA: TGTGCCAGCAGTGAGGGGCGGGGGGCCTACAATGAGCAGTTCTTC; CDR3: CASSEGRGAYNEQFF
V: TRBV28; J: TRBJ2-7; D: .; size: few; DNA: TGTGCCAGCTCCGTCTCCTACGAGCAGTACTTC; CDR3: CASSVSYEQYF
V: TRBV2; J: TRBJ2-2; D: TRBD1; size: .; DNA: TGTGCCAGCAGCCGGGACAGGGACACCGGGGAGCTGTTTTTT; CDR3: CASSRDRDTGELFF
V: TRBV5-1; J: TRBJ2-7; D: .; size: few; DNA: TGCGCCAGCAGCTTGACTTCCGACAGCTACGAGCAGTACTTC; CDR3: CASSLTSDSYEQYF
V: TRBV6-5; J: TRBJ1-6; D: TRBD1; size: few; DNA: TGTGCCAGCACCATTGGGGACAGGGTTGGTTCACCCCTCCACTTT; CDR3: CASTIGDRVGSPLHF
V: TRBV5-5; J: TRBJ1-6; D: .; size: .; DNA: TGTGCCAGCAGCCCTGTAAGAGTGGGCAATTCACCCCTCCACTTT; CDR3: CASSPVRVGNSPLHF
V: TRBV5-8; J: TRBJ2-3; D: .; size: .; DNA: TGTGCCAGCAGCTTGGTTTGGGGGCAGGGAGATACGCAGTATTTT; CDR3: CASSLVWGQGDTQYF
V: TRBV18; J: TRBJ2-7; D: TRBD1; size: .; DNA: TGTGCCAGCTCACCACCGAGTTCGGACAGGGCCCACGAGCAGTACTTC; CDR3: CASSPPSSDRAHEQYF
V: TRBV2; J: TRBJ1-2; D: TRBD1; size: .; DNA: TGTGCCAGCAGTGTGGCAGGGGGATTTTATGGCTACACCTTC; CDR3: CASSVAGGFYGYTF
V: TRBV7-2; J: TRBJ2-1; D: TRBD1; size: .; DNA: TGTGCCAGCAGCTTCTCCGGGACAGGGGGGAGTGAGCAGTTCTTC; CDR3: CASSFSGTGGSEQFF
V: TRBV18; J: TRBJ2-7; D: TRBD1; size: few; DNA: TGTGCCAGCTCACTCTCCAGGGGGATCGGCGAGCAGTACTTC; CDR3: CASSLSRGIGEQYF
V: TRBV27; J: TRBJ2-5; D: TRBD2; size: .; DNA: TGTGCCAGCAGTACTTTAGCGGGGGGGCCCTCGGAGACCCAGTACTTC; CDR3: CASSTLAGGPSETQYF
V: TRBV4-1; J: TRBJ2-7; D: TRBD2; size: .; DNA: TGCGCCAGCAGCCAAGCAAGCGGGGGGGCGCGTGAGCAGTACTTC; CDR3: CASSQASGGAREQYF
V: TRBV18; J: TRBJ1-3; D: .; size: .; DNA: TGTGCCAGCTCACCACCGGGGGCGCCTGGAAACACCATATATTTT; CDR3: CASSPPGAPGNTIYF
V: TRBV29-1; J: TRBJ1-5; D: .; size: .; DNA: TGCAGCGTTGTAGTACAGAACAATCAGCCCCAGCATTTT; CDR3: CSVVVQNNQPQHF
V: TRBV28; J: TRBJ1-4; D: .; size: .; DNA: TGTGCCAGCAGTAGCAGGGAAAAACTGTTTTTT; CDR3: CASSSREKLFF
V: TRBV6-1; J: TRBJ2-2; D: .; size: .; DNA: TGTGCCAGCAGATACGCCCGGGCCGGGGAGCTGTTTTTT; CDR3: CASRYARAGELFF
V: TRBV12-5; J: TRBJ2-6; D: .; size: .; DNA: TGTGCTAGTGGTCCGCGGGACTTCAACTCTGGGGCCAACGTCCTGACTTTC; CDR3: CASGPRDFNSGANVLTF
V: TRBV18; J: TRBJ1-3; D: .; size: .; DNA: TGTGCCAGCTCACCCCAAGGGGATGGAAACACCATATATTTT; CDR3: CASSPQGDGNTIYF